The present TCR beta chain was sequenced within a study of patients and donors after allogeneic stem cell transplantation. Trimming cost V 6 bases and J 7 bases, with 12 bases left between them. The CDR3 spans 13 residues. CDR1 and CDR2 from the germline V gene are SNHLY and FYNNEI. Via MiXCR, TCRdb re-called the RT-PCR reads, giving one row per CDR3 protein. The top ten clones hold around 27% of a sample with about 76,000 distinct CDR3 sequences, 26% of them seen once. This sequence originates from a human donor who was either an allogeneic HSCT recipient or a stem cell or donor lymphocyte infusion donor (not recorded which). It is not recorded whose cells these are; they may come from a transplant donor. The sample was blood, either unsorted or a sorted T cell fraction (not recorded which). The rearrangement uses TRBV2 and TRBJ2-2; D is possibly TRBD1 (6 bases). The CDR3 spells CASSVQGSGELFF. In nucleotides, the CDR3 is TGTGCCAGCAGCGTACAGGGTAGCGGGGAGCTGTTTTTT.